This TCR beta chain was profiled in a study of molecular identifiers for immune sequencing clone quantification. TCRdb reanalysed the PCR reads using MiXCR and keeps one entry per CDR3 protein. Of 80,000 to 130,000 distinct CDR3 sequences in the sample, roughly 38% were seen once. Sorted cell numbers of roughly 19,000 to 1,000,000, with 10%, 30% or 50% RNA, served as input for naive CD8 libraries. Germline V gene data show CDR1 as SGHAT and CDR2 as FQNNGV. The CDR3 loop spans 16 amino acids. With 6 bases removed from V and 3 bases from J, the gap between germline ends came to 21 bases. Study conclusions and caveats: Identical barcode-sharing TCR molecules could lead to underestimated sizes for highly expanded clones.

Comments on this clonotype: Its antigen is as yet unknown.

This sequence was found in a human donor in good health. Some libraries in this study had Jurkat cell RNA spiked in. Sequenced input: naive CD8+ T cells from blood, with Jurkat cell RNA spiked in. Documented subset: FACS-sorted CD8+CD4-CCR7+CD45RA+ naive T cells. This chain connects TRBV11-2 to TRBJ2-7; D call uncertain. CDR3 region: CASRTTRASPFYEQYF. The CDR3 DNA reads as TGTGCCAGCAGGACGACCCGGGCCTCGCCTTTCTACGAGCAGTACTTC.